The rows below give T cell receptor beta chains drawn from one sample of a study of control samples from healthy donors and cancer patients. The assay was immunoSEQ multiplex PCR, and TCRdb's table has in-frame clones only and misses some. The table has some 20,000 clones, approximately 90% seen once. Material: PBMCs. The receptors come from a woman aged 55-75 years with head and neck cancer. Both conserved end residues are part of each CDR3. D genes are given only for firm matches. For some rows the clone size is stated as once, few or many, or as a class when expanded; others skip it.

j_gene	d_gene	abundance	v_gene	CDR3nt	CDR3aa
TRBJ2-5	TRBD1	NA	TRBV9	TGTGCCAGCAGCGTAGGGACAGGGGGCATGCAGGAGACCCAGTACTTC	CASSVGTGGMQETQYF
TRBJ2-2	TRBD1	NA	TRBV2	TGTGCCAGCAGTGAAGTCGGACAGGGAAGGAAAAGAGTGGTGTTTTTT	CASSEVGQGRKRVVFF
TRBJ2-1	TRBD1	NA	TRBV7-2	TGTGCCAGCAGCTCAAGACAGGGCTACAATGAGCAGTTCTTC	CASSSRQGYNEQFF
TRBJ1-1	NA	NA	TRBV6-5	TGTGCCAGCGTGCCGTATTTCCGCGAAGCTTTCTTT	CASVPYFREAFF
TRBJ2-5	NA	NA	TRBV7-8	TGTGCCAGCAGCTTAGCCCCCCAGGGTGGGGAGACCCAGTACTTC	CASSLAPQGGETQYF
TRBJ2-3	NA	few	TRBV4-2	TGTGCCAGCAGCCAAGGGTCCAAGAGCACGCAGTATTTT	CASSQGSKSTQYF
TRBJ1-1	NA	NA	TRBV5-5	TGTGCCAGCAGCTTGGCGCACCTCGCGTTGGGGGAAGCTTTCTTT	CASSLAHLALGEAFF
TRBJ2-1	NA	NA	TRBV5-1	TGCGCCAGCAGCTTCGAGGCCCTCTACAATGAGCAGTTCTTC	CASSFEALYNEQFF
TRBJ1-4	TRBD1	NA	TRBV19	TGTGCCAGTAGGACACAGGGGGCGGCAACTAATGAAAAACTGTTTTTT	CASRTQGAATNEKLFF
TRBJ1-5	TRBD1	few	TRBV30	TGTGCCTGGTCGCAGGACAGGGGGCGTGATCAGCCCCAGCATTTT	CAWSQDRGRDQPQHF
TRBJ2-2	TRBD1	NA	TRBV12-3/TRBV12-4	TGTGCCAGTGGACAGGGGGCTTTAGGGGAGCTGTTTTTT	CASGQGALGELFF
TRBJ1-1	NA	NA	TRBV27	TGTGCCAGCAGTACATACAGGGAGAACACTGAAGCTTTCTTT	CASSTYRENTEAFF